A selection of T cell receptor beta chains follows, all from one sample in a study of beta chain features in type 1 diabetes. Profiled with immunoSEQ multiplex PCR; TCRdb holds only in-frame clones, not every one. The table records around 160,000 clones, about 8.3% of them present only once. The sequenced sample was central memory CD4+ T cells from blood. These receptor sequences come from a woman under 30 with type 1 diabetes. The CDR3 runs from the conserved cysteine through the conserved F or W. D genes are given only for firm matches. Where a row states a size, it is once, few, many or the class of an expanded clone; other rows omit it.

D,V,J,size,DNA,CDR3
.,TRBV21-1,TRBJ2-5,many,TGTGCCAGCAGCAAAGCTCCTGGGAGGACCCAGTACTTC,CASSKAPGRTQYF
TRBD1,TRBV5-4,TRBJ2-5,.,TGTGCCAGCAGCCAGGGACAGGGAGGGGAGACCCAGTACTTC,CASSQGQGGETQYF
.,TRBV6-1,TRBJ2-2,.,TGTGCCAGCATTTCCGGGACTAACACCGGGGAGCTGTTTTTT,CASISGTNTGELFF
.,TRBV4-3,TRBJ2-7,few,TGCGCCAGCAGCCAAGAGTGGAGCTCCTACGAGCAGTACTTC,CASSQEWSSYEQYF
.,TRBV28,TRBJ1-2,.,TGTGCCACCCAAACAGGGTCCTATGGCTACACCTTC,CATQTGSYGYTF
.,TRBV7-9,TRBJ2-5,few,TGTGCCAGCAGCCCGGACACCCAAGAGACCCAGTACTTC,CASSPDTQETQYF
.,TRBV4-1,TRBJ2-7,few,TGCGCCAGCAGCCAAGAAGTACAGGGCTCCTACGAGCAGTACTTC,CASSQEVQGSYEQYF
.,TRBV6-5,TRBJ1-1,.,TGTGCCAGCAGGGACAGAGACATCGCAGGTGAAGCTTTCTTT,CASRDRDIAGEAFF
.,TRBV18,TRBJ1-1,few,TGTGCCAGCTCACCGAGAGGGTTGAACACTGAAGCTTTCTTT,CASSPRGLNTEAFF
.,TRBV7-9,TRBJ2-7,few,TGTGCCAGCAGCCCCGACGGGTACTCCTACGAGCAGTACTTC,CASSPDGYSYEQYF
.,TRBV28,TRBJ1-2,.,TGTGCCAGCAGTACACAGGGTCGAGGCTACACCTTC,CASSTQGRGYTF
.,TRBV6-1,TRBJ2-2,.,TGTGCCAGCGGCGGGGCCACCTTCCTGGGCGGGGAGCTGTTTTTT,CASGGATFLGGELFF
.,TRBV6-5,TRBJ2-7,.,TGTGCCAGCACCCTCTACGTTCTAGGTGGCGAGCAGTACTTC,CASTLYVLGGEQYF
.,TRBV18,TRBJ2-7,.,TGTGCCAGCTCACCACCGGCGGGACAGCAATACGAGCAGTACTTC,CASSPPAGQQYEQYF
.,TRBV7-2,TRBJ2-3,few,TGTGCCAGCGCCTCGGAGCCGGGGGTTCAGTATTTT,CASASEPGVQYF
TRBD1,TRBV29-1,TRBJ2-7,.,TGCAGCGCTAGGGGACAGGGAAGCTCCTACGAGCAGTACTTC,CSARGQGSSYEQYF
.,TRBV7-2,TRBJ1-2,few,TGTGCCAGCAGCTTAGGAGCGGGGTTCGGCTACACCTTC,CASSLGAGFGYTF
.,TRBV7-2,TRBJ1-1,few,TGTGCCAGCAGCCCCCATCAGCGGGGGTCGAACACTGAAGCTTTCTTT,CASSPHQRGSNTEAFF
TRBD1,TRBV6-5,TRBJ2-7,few,TGTGCCAGCAGCCGACAGGGTTCCTACGAGCAGTACTTC,CASSRQGSYEQYF
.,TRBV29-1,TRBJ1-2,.,TGCAGCGTTGCGGATGGGGCAAGGGGCTACACCTTC,CSVADGARGYTF
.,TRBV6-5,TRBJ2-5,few,TGTGCCAGCACGGGTAACCAAGAGACCCAGTACTTC,CASTGNQETQYF
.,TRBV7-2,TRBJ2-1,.,TGTGCCAGCAGCCCAAAGCATCTGAGGGGGGAGCAGTTCTTC,CASSPKHLRGEQFF
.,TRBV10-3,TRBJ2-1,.,TGTGCCATCAGTGATATGCAGTCAGGTCAGTTCTTC,CAISDMQSGQFF
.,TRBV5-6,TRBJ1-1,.,TGTGCCAGCAGCTCAGTGCTCAGCGACACTGAAGCTTTCTTT,CASSSVLSDTEAFF
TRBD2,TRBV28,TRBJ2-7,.,TGTGCCAGCAGCGCTCCCGGGGGACTACGGTGGCAGTACTTC,CASSAPGGLRWQYF
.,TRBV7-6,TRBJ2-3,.,TGTGCCAGCAGCTTAGGGCAGGGTACGCAGTATTTT,CASSLGQGTQYF
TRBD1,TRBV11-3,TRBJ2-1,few,TGTGCCAGCAGCTCCGCCTCGGGAGGACAGGGGAGGAATGAGCAGTTCTTC,CASSSASGGQGRNEQFF
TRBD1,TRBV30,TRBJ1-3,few,TGTGCCTGGAACCCCGACAGGGCTCTGGGAAACACCATATATTTT,CAWNPDRALGNTIYF
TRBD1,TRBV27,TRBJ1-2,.,TGTGCCAGCAGTCTCGGGACAGGAATGGGCGGCTACACCTTC,CASSLGTGMGGYTF
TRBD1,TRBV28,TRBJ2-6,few,TGTGCCAGCAGTTCGACAGGGGAGTCTGGGGCCAACGTCCTGACTTTC,CASSSTGESGANVLTF
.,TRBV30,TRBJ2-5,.,TGTGCCTGGAGGGTCTGGCCCCAAGAGACCCAGTACTTC,CAWRVWPQETQYF
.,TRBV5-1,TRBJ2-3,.,TGCGCCAGCAGCCAGGACAGACTCACAGATACGCAGTATTTT,CASSQDRLTDTQYF
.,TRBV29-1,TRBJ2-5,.,TGCAGCGTTAGCGGAAACAGAAAAGAGACCCAGTACTTC,CSVSGNRKETQYF
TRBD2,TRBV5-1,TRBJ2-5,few,TGCGCCAGCAGCTTGGCCCCTAGCGGGGCGAAAGAGACCCAGTACTTC,CASSLAPSGAKETQYF
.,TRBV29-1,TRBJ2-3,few,TGCAGCGTTAAACACACAGATACGCAGTATTTT,CSVKHTDTQYF
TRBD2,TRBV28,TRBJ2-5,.,TGTGCCAGCAATTTCCGACTAGCGGGAGGGGAGACCCAGTACTTC,CASNFRLAGGETQYF
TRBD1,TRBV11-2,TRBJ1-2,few,TGTGCCAGCAGCCCAAACCAGGGGGCCACTCACTACACCTTC,CASSPNQGATHYTF
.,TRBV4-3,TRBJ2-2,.,TGCGCCAGCAGTTACAGAATCACCGGGGAGCTGTTTTTT,CASSYRITGELFF
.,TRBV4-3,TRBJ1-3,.,TGCGCCAGCAGCCAACTCGGGACAAATGGAAACACCATATATTTT,CASSQLGTNGNTIYF
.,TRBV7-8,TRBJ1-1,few,TGTGCCAGCAGCCACCGGAGACAGGACACTGAAGCTTTCTTT,CASSHRRQDTEAFF
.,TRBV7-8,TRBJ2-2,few,TGTGCCAGCAGCTTATCCGGACAGATAAACACCGGGGAGCTGTTTTTT,CASSLSGQINTGELFF
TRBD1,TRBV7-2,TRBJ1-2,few,TGTGCCAGCAGCCCACGGGCAGGGGGCCCTGAGTATGGCTACACCTTC,CASSPRAGGPEYGYTF
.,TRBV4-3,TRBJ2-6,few,TGCGCCAGCAGCCAAGATAGAAAGAGCTCTGGGGCCAACGTCCTGACTTTC,CASSQDRKSSGANVLTF
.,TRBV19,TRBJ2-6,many,TGTGCCAGTAGTATCCAGGGGCTCTCTGGGGCCAACGTCCTGACTTTC,CASSIQGLSGANVLTF
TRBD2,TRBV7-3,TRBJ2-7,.,TGTGCCAGCAGCCTCGGGAGGGGGAGCTCCTACGAGCAGTACTTC,CASSLGRGSSYEQYF
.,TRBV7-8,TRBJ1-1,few,TGTGCCAGCAGCCGGAGGGAGTCGGCTTTCTTT,CASSRRESAFF
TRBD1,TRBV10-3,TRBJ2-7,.,TGTGCCATCGTGGACCCAGGGGGTCCCCTAAGTCAGTACTTC,CAIVDPGGPLSQYF
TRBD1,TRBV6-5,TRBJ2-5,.,TGTGCCAGCAGTCTAGGGGGCGCGGAGACCCAGTACTTC,CASSLGGAETQYF
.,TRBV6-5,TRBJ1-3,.,TGTGCCAGCAGTTTCGGACGGGAGTCTGGAAACACCATATATTTT,CASSFGRESGNTIYF
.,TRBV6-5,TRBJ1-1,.,TGTGCCAGCACCGGTGGTTCCACTGAAGCTTTCTTT,CASTGGSTEAFF
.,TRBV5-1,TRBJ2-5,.,TGCGCCAGCAGCCCCCTCGGGACTGTGGAGACCCAGTACTTC,CASSPLGTVETQYF
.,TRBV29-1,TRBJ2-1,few,TGCAGCGTTGTCCCAAAACATAACTCCTACAATGAGCAGTTCTTC,CSVVPKHNSYNEQFF
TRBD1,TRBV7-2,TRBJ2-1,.,TGTGCCAGCAGCGAGCGACGAGGGGGCGGGTTCTTC,CASSERRGGGFF
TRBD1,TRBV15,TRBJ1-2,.,TGTGCCACCAGCACTGACAGGGACTATGGCTACACCTTC,CATSTDRDYGYTF
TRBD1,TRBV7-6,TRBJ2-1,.,TGTGCCAGCAGCTCCCGGGACAGGGTAATTTATGAGCAGTTCTTC,CASSSRDRVIYEQFF
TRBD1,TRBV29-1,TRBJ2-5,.,TGCAGCGTTGCCGGGACAGTAAAAGAGACCCAGTACTTC,CSVAGTVKETQYF
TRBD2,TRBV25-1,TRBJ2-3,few,TGTGCCAGCAGAAGACTAGCGGGAGCAGATACGCAGTATTTT,CASRRLAGADTQYF